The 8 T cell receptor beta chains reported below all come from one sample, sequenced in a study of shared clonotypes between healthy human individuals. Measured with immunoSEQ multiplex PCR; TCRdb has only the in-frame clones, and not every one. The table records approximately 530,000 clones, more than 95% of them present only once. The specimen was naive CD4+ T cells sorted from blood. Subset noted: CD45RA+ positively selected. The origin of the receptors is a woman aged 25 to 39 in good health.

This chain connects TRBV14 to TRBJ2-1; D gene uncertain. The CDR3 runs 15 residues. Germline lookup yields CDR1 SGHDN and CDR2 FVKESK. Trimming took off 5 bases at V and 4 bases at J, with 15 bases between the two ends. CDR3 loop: CASSYWLMPYNEQFF. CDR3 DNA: TGTGCCAGCAGCTATTGGCTCATGCCTTACAATGAGCAGTTCTTC.

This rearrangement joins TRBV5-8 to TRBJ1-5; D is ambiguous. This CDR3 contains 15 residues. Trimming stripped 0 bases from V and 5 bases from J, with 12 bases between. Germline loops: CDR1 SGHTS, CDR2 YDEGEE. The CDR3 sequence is CASSLAVTGDQPQHF. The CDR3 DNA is TGTGCCAGCAGCTTGGCCGTGACTGGAGATCAGCCCCAGCATTTT.

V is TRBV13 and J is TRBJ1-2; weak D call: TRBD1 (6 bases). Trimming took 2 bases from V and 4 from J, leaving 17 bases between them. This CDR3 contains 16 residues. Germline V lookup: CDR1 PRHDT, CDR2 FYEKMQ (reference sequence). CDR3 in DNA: TGTGCCAGCAGCTTAATTGGCTCCGGGGGCGGCTATGGCTACACCTTC. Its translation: CASSLIGSGGGYGYTF.

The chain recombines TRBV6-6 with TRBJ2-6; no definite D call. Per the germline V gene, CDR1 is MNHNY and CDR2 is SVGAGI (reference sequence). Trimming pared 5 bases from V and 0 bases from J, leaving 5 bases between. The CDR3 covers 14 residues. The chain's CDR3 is CASSPASGANVLTF. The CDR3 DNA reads TGTGCCAGCAGTCCCGCCTCTGGGGCCAACGTCCTGACTTTC.

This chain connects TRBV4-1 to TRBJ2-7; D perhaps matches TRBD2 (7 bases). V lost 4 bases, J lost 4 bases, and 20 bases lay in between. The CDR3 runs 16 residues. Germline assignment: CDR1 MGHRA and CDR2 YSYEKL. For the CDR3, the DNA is TGCGCCAGCAGCCCCGGACTAGATAGGGGGAGGTACGAGCAGTACTTC. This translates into CASSPGLDRGRYEQYF.

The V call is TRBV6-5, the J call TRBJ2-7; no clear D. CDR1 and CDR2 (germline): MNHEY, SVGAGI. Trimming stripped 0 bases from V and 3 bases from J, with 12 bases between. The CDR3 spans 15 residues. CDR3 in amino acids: CASSYSAGLGYEQYF. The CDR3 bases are TGTGCCAGCAGTTACTCGGCCGGGCTCGGCTACGAGCAGTACTTC.

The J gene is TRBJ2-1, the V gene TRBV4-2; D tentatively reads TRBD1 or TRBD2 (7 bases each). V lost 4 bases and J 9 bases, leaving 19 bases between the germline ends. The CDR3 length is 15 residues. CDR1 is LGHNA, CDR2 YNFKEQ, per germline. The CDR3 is CASSPSTGRGGEQFF. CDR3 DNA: TGTGCCAGCAGCCCGTCGACAGGGAGGGGCGGTGAGCAGTTCTTC.

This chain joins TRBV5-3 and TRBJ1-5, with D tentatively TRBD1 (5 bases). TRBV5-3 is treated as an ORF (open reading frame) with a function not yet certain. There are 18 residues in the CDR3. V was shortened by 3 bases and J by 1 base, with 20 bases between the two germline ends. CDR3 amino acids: CARSSPNLSSGSNQPQHF. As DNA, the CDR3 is TGTGCCAGAAGCTCCCCGAACTTGTCGTCAGGGAGCAATCAGCCCCAGCATTTT.